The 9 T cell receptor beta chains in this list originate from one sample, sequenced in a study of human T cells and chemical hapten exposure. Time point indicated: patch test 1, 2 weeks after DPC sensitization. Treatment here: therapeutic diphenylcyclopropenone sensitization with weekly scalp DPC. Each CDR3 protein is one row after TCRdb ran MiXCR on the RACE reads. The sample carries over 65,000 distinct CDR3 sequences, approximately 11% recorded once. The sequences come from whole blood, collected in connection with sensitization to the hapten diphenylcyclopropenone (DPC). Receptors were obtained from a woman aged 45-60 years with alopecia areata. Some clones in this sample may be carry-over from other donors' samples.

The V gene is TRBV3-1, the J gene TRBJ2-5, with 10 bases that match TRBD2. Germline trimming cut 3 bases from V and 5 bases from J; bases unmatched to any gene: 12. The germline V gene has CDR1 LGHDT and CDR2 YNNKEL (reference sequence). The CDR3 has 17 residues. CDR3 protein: CASSQALGAGGPETQYF. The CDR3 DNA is TGTGCCAGCAGCCAGGCCCTGGGAGCGGGAGGGCCGGAGACCCAGTACTTC.

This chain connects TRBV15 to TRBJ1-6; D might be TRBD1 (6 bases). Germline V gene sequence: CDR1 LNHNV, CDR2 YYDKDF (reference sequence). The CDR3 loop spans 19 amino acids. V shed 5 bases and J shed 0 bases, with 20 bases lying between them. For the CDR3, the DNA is TGTGCCACCAGCGGTCGACAGGTCGACATACGCTCCTATAATTCACCCCTCCACTTT. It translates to CATSGRQVDIRSYNSPLHF.

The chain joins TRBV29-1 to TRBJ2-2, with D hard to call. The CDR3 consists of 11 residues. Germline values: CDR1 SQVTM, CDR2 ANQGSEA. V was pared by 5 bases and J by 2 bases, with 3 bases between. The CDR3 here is CSVINTGELFF. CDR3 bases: TGCAGCGTTATAAACACCGGGGAGCTGTTTTTT.

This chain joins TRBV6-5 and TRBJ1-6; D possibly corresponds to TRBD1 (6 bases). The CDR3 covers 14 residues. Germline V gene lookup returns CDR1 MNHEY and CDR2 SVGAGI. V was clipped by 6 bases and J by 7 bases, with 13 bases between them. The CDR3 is CASRQTGENSPLHF. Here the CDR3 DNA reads TGTGCCAGCAGGCAGACAGGTGAAAATTCACCCCTCCACTTT.

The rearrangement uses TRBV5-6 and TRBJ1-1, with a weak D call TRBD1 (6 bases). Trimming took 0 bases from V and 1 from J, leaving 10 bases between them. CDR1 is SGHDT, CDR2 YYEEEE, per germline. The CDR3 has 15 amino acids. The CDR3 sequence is CASSLDGQWNTEAFF. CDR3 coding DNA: TGTGCCAGCAGCTTGGACGGACAGTGGAACACTGAAGCTTTCTTT.

CDR3 coding DNA: TGCGCCAGCAGCTTGGGGATATTAGCGGGAGGGCGAGGAAATGAGCAGTTCTTC. Translating gives CASSLGILAGGRGNEQFF. V is TRBV5-1 and J is TRBJ2-1; TRBD2 aligns across 11 bases. Trimming took 0 bases from V and 7 from J; bases not matched to a gene: 12. Germline V CDR1 and CDR2: SGHRS, YFSETQ. The CDR3 is 18 residues long.

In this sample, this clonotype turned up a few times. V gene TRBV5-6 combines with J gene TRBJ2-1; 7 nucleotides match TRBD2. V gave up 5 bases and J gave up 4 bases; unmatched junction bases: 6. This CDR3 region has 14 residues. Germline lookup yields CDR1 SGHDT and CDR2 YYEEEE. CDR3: CASSTGTIYNEQFF. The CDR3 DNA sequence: TGTGCCAGCAGTACCGGGACTATTTACAATGAGCAGTTCTTC.

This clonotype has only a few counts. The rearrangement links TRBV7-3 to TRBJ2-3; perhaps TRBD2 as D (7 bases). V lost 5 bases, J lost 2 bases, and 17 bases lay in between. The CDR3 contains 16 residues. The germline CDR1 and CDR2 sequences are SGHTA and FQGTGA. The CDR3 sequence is CASSPRGGFDTDTQYF. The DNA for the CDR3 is TGTGCCAGCAGCCCCAGGGGAGGGTTTGACACAGATACGCAGTATTTT.

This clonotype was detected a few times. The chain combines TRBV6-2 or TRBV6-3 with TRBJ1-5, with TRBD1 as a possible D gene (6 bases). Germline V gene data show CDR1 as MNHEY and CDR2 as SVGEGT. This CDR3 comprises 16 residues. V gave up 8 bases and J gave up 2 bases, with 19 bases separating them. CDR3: CASEGLAGVGNQPQHF. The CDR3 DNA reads TGTGCCAGCGAGGGCCTAGCAGGGGTTGGCAATCAGCCCCAGCATTTT.